The rows below give T cell receptor beta chains drawn from one sample of a study of identical twins. TCRdb used MiXCR to reprocess the 5' RACE reads, holding one entry per CDR3 protein. The repertoire consists of around 690,000 distinct CDR3 sequences, with about 20% occurring once and the leading ten covering roughly 4.3%. These sequences were also reported in another study, on T cells expressing NK-cell markers.

Sequenced material: PBMCs. Every receptor here comes from a woman aged 18-29 years in good health. The CDR3 runs from the conserved cysteine through the conserved F or W. The order of the fields is V gene, clone size, CDR3 protein. Size values are once, few and many counts, or a class for expanded clones, and some rows have none.

TRBV20-1	few	CSANQEGIQETQYF
TRBV5-1	few	CASSVGTGLGGGEQYF
TRBV12-3/TRBV12-4	few	CATGPRRDPETQYF
TRBV30	-	CASGMYEQFF
TRBV12-3/TRBV12-4	few	CASSYREGETQYF
TRBV6-2/TRBV6-3	-	CASSYSSPGLAGRNEQFF
TRBV29-1	many	CSVVEGGRSYGYTF
TRBV7-9	-	CASSVTSSTQYF
TRBV7-9	few	CASTPGTPPYEQYF
TRBV27	-	CASSLSGGAAIQETQYF
TRBV5-5	few	CASSPIGTWSEKLFF
TRBV20-1	many	CSAINPQGPNEKLFF
TRBV11-2	-	CASRPGYTNTEAFF
TRBV12-3/TRBV12-4	many	CASRTGDTNYGYTF
TRBV27	few	CASSLRTPEGRYNEQFF
TRBV12-3/TRBV12-4	-	CASSKTGPSGETQYF
TRBV20-1	few	CSARDFQGMDGYTF
TRBV12-3/TRBV12-4	few	CASSPTSGGQDTQYF
TRBV25-1	few	CASSEYLTDTQYF
TRBV12-3/TRBV12-4	-	CASSLASAYSNQPQHF
TRBV12-3/TRBV12-4	many	CASSGLAGVTGELFF
TRBV20-1	once	CSAHSPGLAGGSDTQYF
TRBV24-1	-	CAIQEGAGYEQYF
TRBV5-1	few	CASSSGQGVNFGDTQYF
TRBV5-1	many	CASSLSGPSSYEQYF
TRBV6-1	-	CASSRYLAGSWYF
TRBV12-3/TRBV12-4	few	CASSLRQGLTEAFF
TRBV27	many	CASSLSLVGETQYF
TRBV7-2	few	CASSLGEWKAQYF
TRBV12-3/TRBV12-4	few	CASLSDDTYEQYF
TRBV3-1	few	CASSQQGTQYF
TRBV9	few	CASSVGGSYNSPLHF
TRBV6-6	many	CASSRGEATEAFF
TRBV18	-	CASSPLIEGHEQYF
TRBV29-1	few	CSVGSSVGGTEAFF
TRBV29-1	few	CSVLRGSSYEQYF
TRBV5-6	-	CASSYRLAGNTGELFF
TRBV7-3	-	CASSLKRTSYNEQFF
TRBV5-1	-	CASSLIPRAVPGTDTQYF
TRBV20-1	few	CSGLGLDPSYEQYF
TRBV29-1	few	CSSLKGGLATFEQYF
TRBV11-2	-	CASSPRGQGYGSNEKLFF
TRBV6-5	-	CARPTASYEQYF
TRBV18	few	CASSPRSDEKLFF
TRBV3-1	many	CASSQGRGLQNEQFF
TRBV3-1	-	CASNHQVGTGELFF